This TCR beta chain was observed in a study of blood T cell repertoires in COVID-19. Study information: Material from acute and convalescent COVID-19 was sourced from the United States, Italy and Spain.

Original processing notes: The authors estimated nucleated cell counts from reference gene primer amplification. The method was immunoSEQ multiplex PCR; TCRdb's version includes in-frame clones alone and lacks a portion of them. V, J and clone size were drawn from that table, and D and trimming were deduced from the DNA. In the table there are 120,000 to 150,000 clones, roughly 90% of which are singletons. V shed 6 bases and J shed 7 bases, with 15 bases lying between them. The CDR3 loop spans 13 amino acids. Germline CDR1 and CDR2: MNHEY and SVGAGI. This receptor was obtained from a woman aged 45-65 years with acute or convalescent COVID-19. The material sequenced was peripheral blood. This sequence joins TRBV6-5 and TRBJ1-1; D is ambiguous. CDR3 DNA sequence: TGTGCCAGCAGCTCGGACTCAACGGGTGAAGCTTTCTTT. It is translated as CASSSDSTGEAFF.